Presented here are 30 T cell receptor beta chains from one specimen sequenced in a study of patients and donors after allogeneic stem cell transplantation. TCRdb fed the RT-PCR reads into MiXCR, producing one record per CDR3 protein. This sample has about a million distinct CDR3 sequences, with roughly 17% found just once. Sequencing input: blood, either unsorted or a sorted T cell fraction (not recorded which). Every receptor here comes from a human donor who was either an allogeneic HSCT recipient or a stem cell or donor lymphocyte infusion donor (not recorded which). It is not recorded whose cells these are; they may come from a transplant donor.

The chain uses TRBV7-9 and TRBJ1-6; possible D gene TRBD1, 6 bases. The V and J ends lost 5 bases and 4 bases respectively, with 15 bases between them. The CDR3 runs to 16 residues. Germline CDR1 SEHNR, CDR2 FQNEAQ (reference sequence). CDR3 sequence (DNA): TGTGCCAGCAGCGCCCGGACGGGACATTATAATTCACCCCTCCACTTT. It specifies CASSARTGHYNSPLHF.

The V call is TRBV4-1, the J call TRBJ2-7; 11 bases are a match to TRBD2. The V and J ends lost 4 bases and 1 base, in that order; junction bases with no gene match: 3. This CDR3 contains 15 residues. Germline lookup yields CDR1 MGHRA and CDR2 YSYEKL. CDR3 nucleotides: TGCGCCAGCAGCCTATCTAGCGGGGGGTCCTACGAGCAGTACTTC. It yields the protein CASSLSSGGSYEQYF.

The rearrangement uses TRBV30 and TRBJ2-5; D is uncertain. This CDR3 comprises 13 residues. With 0 bases removed from V and 4 bases from J, the gap between germline ends came to 9 bases. Germline values: CDR1 GTSNPN, CDR2 SVGIG (reference sequence). The CDR3 nucleotides are TGTGCCTGGAGTGTACCCCTGGCAGAGACCCAGTACTTC. Its protein product is CAWSVPLAETQYF.

This chain links TRBV9 with TRBJ2-3, with D tentatively TRBD1 (6 bases). V dropped 2 bases and J dropped 4 bases, with 11 bases sitting between them. The CDR3 totals 14 residues. Germline V gene sequence: CDR1 SGDLS, CDR2 YYNGEE. The CDR3 is CASSVQGLADTQYF. Written as DNA, the CDR3 is TGTGCCAGCAGCGTCCAGGGGTTGGCAGATACGCAGTATTTT.

The rearrangement uses TRBV12-3 or TRBV12-4 and TRBJ2-7, with 10 bases that match TRBD1. The CDR3 is 14 residues long. Unmatched junction bases numbered 6, after V lost 7 bases and J lost 3 bases. The DNA of the CDR3 is TGTGCCAGCACCCTAGGACAGGGGGGCTACGAGCAGTACTTC. Amino acid sequence: CASTLGQGGYEQYF.

This chain joins TRBV9 and TRBJ1-4, with 10 bases aligning to TRBD1. The CDR3 covers 16 residues. Per the germline V gene, CDR1 is SGDLS and CDR2 is YYNGEE. The ends lost 0 bases at V and 8 bases at J; junction bases unmatched: 7. The CDR3 DNA sequence: TGTGCCAGCAGCGTAGCTGGGGGACAGGGGTTCGAAAAACTGTTTTTT. Translated: CASSVAGGQGFEKLFF.

This rearrangement joins TRBV11-2 to TRBJ2-4; 9 positions agree with TRBD2. From germline, CDR1 is SGHAT and CDR2 FQNNGV. This CDR3 is 18 amino acids long. V lost 5 bases and J lost 3; bases outside the gene matches: 14. The CDR3 DNA sequence: TGTGCCAGCAGCACCTTAGCGGGAGTCTACGAACTCAAAAACATTCAGTACTTC. Amino acid sequence: CASSTLAGVYELKNIQYF.

There are many counts of this clonotype. The chain links TRBV29-1 to TRBJ2-3; no clear D. The length of the CDR3 is 11 residues. CDR1 is SQVTM and CDR2 is ANQGSEA in the germline V gene. V was cut by 3 bases and J by 5 bases, with 6 bases left in between. For the CDR3, the DNA is TGCAGCGTTGACCAGGTAGATACGCAGTATTTT. Translating it yields CSVDQVDTQYF.

This clonotype was detected only a few times. The rearrangement uses TRBV12-3 or TRBV12-4 and TRBJ1-1, with D perhaps matching TRBD1 (6 bases). The CDR3 contains 14 residues. The germline V and J ends were trimmed by 3 bases and 1 base, with 9 bases remaining between them. The CDR3 bases are TGTGCCAGCAGTTTTGGGGGGCAGAACACTGAAGCTTTCTTT. Its translation: CASSFGGQNTEAFF.

The rearrangement links TRBV27 to TRBJ1-5, with no clear D. Trimming stripped 0 bases from V and 0 bases from J, with 6 bases between. Germline V gene data show CDR1 as MNHEY and CDR2 as SMNVEV (reference sequence). CDR3 size: 15 residues. CDR3 nucleotides: TGTGCCAGCAGTTTATCGGCAGATAGCAATCAGCCCCAGCATTTT. It specifies CASSLSADSNQPQHF.

The chain recombines TRBV7-9 with TRBJ2-1; TRBD2 is a possible D gene (7 bases). This CDR3 spans 16 amino acids. Germline loops: CDR1 SEHNR, CDR2 FQNEAQ (reference sequence). V was shortened by 5 bases and J by 6 bases, with 20 bases between the two germline ends. CDR3 residues: CASSVYPRGGRNEQFF. In DNA form, the CDR3 reads TGTGCCAGCAGCGTCTACCCAAGGGGGGGTCGCAATGAGCAGTTCTTC. Drawing the rest from reference TRBV7-9 and TRBJ2-1, the complete variable domain is DTGVSQNPRHKITKRGQNVTFRCDPISEHNRLYWYRQTLGQGPEFLTYFQNEAQLEKSRLLSDRFSAERPKGSFSTLEIQRTEQGDSAMYLCASSVYPRGGRNEQFFGPGTRLTVL.

This clonotype was seen a few times. V gene TRBV6-1 combines with J gene TRBJ1-5, with a tentative D call TRBD1 (6 bases). The CDR3 is 14 amino acids. CDR1 MNHNS and CDR2 SASEGT come from the germline V gene. With 8 bases removed from V and 0 bases from J, the gap between germline ends came to 11 bases. This CDR3 is CASGRGRSNQPQHF. DNA of the CDR3: TGTGCCAGCGGCAGGGGTCGTAGCAATCAGCCCCAGCATTTT.

This chain connects TRBV24-1 to TRBJ1-5; no clear D gene. The CDR3 length is 13 residues. V was pared by 5 bases and J by 5 bases, with 9 bases between. CDR1 KGHDR and CDR2 SFDVKD come from the germline V gene. In DNA form, the CDR3 reads TGTGCCACCAGTGGGCGGCCCGATCAGCCCCAGCATTTT. It encodes CATSGRPDQPQHF.

A few counts support this clonotype. J is TRBJ2-1 and V is TRBV15; 8 bases fit TRBD2. The V gene end was trimmed by 0 bases and the J gene end by 7 bases; junction bases not matched to a gene: 8. CDR1 and CDR2 from the germline V gene are LNHNV and YYDKDF (reference sequence). The length of the CDR3 is 16 residues. This CDR3 reads CATSRDWSGSSNEQFF. As DNA, the CDR3 is TGTGCCACCAGCAGAGATTGGAGCGGGAGTTCAAATGAGCAGTTCTTC.

This clonotype was seen only a few times. V gene TRBV5-1 combines with J gene TRBJ2-1; 8 nucleotides line up with TRBD1. Trimming took 7 bases from V and 5 from J; bases not matched to a gene: 11. The CDR3 sequence is 15 residues long. CDR1 SGHRS and CDR2 YFSETQ come from the germline V gene. The DNA of the CDR3 is TGCGCCAGCCACGCAGGGGACAGGAGACACAATGAGCAGTTCTTC. This gives the protein CASHAGDRRHNEQFF. Combining the CDR3 with reference TRBV5-1 and TRBJ2-1 gives the whole variable domain KAGVTQTPRYLIKTRGQQVTLSCSPISGHRSVSWYQQTPGQGLQFLFEYFSETQRNKGNFPGRFSGRQFSNSRSEMNVSTLELGDSALYLCASHAGDRRHNEQFFGPGTRLTVL.

The rearrangement joins TRBV29-1 to TRBJ1-2; D not resolved. The CDR3 has 12 residues. Trimming removed 3 bases at V and 4 bases at J, with 9 bases between. Germline CDR1 and CDR2: SQVTM and ANQGSEA. The CDR3, as DNA: TGCAGCGTTGATGGGCCCCTCTATGGCTACACCTTC. Translation: CSVDGPLYGYTF.

This clonotype was counted between two and nine times. V usage is TRBV5-1 and J usage is TRBJ1-2, with 7 positions matching TRBD1. The J segment lost 4 bases and the V segment lost 5 bases, leaving 8 bases of the junction unmatched. This CDR3 region has 14 residues. Germline V gene data show CDR1 as SGHRS and CDR2 as YFSETQ. The CDR3 loop reads CASSLKTGTYGYTF. CDR3 bases: TGCGCCAGCAGTTTGAAGACAGGGACCTATGGCTACACCTTC.

The chain is built from TRBV27 and TRBJ1-1; D gene uncertain. Trimming cost V 1 base and J 4 bases, with 10 bases left between them. CDR3 length: 14 residues. Germline lookup yields CDR1 MNHEY and CDR2 SMNVEV (reference sequence). The CDR3 DNA reads TGTGCCAGCAGTTTATTTTGGGCGAGCACTGAAGCTTTCTTT. It is translated as CASSLFWASTEAFF.

This clonotype has only a few counts. The chain links TRBV9 to TRBJ1-5, with D unclear. Germline loops: CDR1 SGDLS, CDR2 YYNGEE. The V end was cut by 0 bases, the J end by 6 bases, with 1 base between. The CDR3 spans 11 residues. CDR3 region: CASSVGQPQHF. The CDR3 DNA reads TGTGCCAGCAGCGTAGGTCAGCCCCAGCATTTT.

This clonotype was counted a few times. This rearrangement joins TRBV2 to TRBJ1-1; D may be TRBD1 (6 bases). The length of the CDR3 is 14 residues. V was cut by 3 bases and J by 12 bases, with 20 bases left in between. Germline V CDR1 and CDR2: SNHLY, FYNNEI. The CDR3 is CASSERGAVIRPFF. The CDR3 nucleotides read TGTGCCAGCAGTGAGCGGGGGGCGGTGATCCGCCCTTTCTTT.

The V and J genes are TRBV7-2 and TRBJ2-5, with D uncertain. This CDR3 comprises 12 residues. Germline V lookup: CDR1 SGHTA, CDR2 FQGNSA. Trimming removed 1 base from V and 7 bases from J, with 7 bases in between. The DNA of the CDR3 is TGTGCCAGCAGCTTAGATTACGGGACCCAGTACTTC. Residues: CASSLDYGTQYF.

This clonotype was seen a handful of times. The V call is TRBV12-3 or TRBV12-4, the J call TRBJ2-1; 12 bases are shared with TRBD2. CDR3 length: 16 residues. The J segment lost 14 bases and the V segment lost 5 bases, leaving 16 bases of the junction unmatched. The CDR3 protein is CASSPAGTSGPGGEFF. CDR3 in DNA: TGTGCCAGCAGTCCGGCCGGGACTAGCGGGCCAGGAGGAGAGTTCTTC.

This clonotype was seen a few times. Compared with germline, one end of the junction differs, possibly owing to a read error. V gene TRBV7-9 combines with J gene TRBJ1-2, with 7 bases identical to TRBD1. The CDR3 loop spans 9 amino acids. CDR1 is SEHNR, CDR2 FQNEAQ, per germline (reference sequence). The CDR3 DNA sequence: TGTGCCAGCAGCCCGTGGGACAGCTTC. Protein sequence: CASSPWDSF.

This clonotype was detected a few times. The germline gene is not matched at one end of the junction; a read error may be the cause. The chain joins TRBV6-1 to TRBJ2-7; 9 bases are a match to TRBD1. The CDR3 runs to 14 residues. The germline CDR1 and CDR2 sequences are MNHNS and SASEGT. CDR3 region: CASTRDRASHEQYF. CDR3 bases: TGTGCCAGCACTCGGGACAGGGCCTCCCACGAGCAGTACTTC.

The J gene is TRBJ2-7, the V gene TRBV10-2; D might be TRBD1 (5 bases). CDR3 length: 15 residues. V was trimmed by 3 bases and J by 3 bases, leaving 15 bases between them. Germline-derived CDR1 and CDR2 are WSHSY and SAAADI. The CDR3 sequence is CASSDPGQIFYEQYF. The CDR3 DNA sequence: TGCGCCAGCAGTGACCCAGGACAAATTTTCTACGAGCAGTACTTC.

This clonotype was counted many times. This sequence joins TRBV10-3 and TRBJ1-4; D not certain. Germline V lookup: CDR1 ENHRY, CDR2 SYGVKD. V lost 11 bases, J lost 7 bases, and 8 bases lay in between. This CDR3 region has 10 residues. For the CDR3, the DNA is TGTGCCTCCCGTGGTGAAAAACTGTTTTTT. Translating gives CASRGEKLFF.

This clonotype appeared a few times. The chain carries TRBV7-8 and TRBJ2-3; D call uncertain. The CDR3 consists of 15 residues. Germline CDR1 and CDR2: SGHVS and FQNEAQ. Trimming pared 0 bases from V and 2 bases from J, leaving 9 bases between. This CDR3 is CASSLARWDTDTQYF. CDR3 nucleotide sequence: TGTGCCAGCAGCTTAGCGCGATGGGACACAGATACGCAGTATTTT.

The V and J genes are TRBV10-3 and TRBJ1-2; tentatively, D is TRBD1 (5 bases). Trimming cost V 8 bases and J 2 bases, with 9 bases left between them. The CDR3 consists of 12 residues. Germline values: CDR1 ENHRY, CDR2 SYGVKD. The CDR3 DNA sequence: TGTGCCATCTCCAAGGGGAACTATGGCTACACCTTC. As protein: CAISKGNYGYTF.

This sequence joins TRBV5-6 and TRBJ1-1, with D unclear. V was clipped by 2 bases and J by 3 bases, with 11 bases between them. Germline CDR1 reads SGHDT; CDR2 reads YYEEEE. The CDR3 runs to 14 residues. CDR3 bases: TGTGCCAGCAGCTTCCTTACCTTCGACACTGAAGCTTTCTTT. As protein: CASSFLTFDTEAFF.

This rearrangement joins TRBV5-5 to TRBJ2-1; TRBD1 matches at 7 bases. The V gene's germline CDR1 is SGHKS and CDR2 YYEKEE (reference sequence). V shed 4 bases, J shed 4 bases, and the junction held 5 bases outside the gene matches. CDR3 length equals 14 residues. The CDR3 DNA reads as TGTGCCAGCAGCAACTGGGACAGATACAATGAGCAGTTCTTC. This sequence encodes CASSNWDRYNEQFF.